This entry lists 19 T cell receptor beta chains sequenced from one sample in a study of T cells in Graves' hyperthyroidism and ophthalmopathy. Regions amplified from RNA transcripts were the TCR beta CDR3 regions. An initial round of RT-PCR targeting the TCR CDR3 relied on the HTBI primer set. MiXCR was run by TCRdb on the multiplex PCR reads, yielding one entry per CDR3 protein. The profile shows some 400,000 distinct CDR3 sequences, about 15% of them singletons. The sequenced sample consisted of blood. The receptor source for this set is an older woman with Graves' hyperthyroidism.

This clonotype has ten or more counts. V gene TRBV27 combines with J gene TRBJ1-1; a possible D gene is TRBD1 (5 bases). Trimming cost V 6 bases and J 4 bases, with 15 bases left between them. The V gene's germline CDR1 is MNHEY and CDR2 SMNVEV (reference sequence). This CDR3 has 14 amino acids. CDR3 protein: CASSPGGMGTEAFF. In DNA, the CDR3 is TGTGCCAGCAGCCCGGGGGGGATGGGCACTGAAGCTTTCTTT.

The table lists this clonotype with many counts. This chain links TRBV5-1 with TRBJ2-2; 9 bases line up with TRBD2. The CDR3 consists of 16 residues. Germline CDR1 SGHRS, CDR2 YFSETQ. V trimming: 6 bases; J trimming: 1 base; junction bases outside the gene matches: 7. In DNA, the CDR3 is TGCGCCAGCACCGAGACTAGCGGCTTGAACACCGGGGAGCTGTTTTTT. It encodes CASTETSGLNTGELFF.

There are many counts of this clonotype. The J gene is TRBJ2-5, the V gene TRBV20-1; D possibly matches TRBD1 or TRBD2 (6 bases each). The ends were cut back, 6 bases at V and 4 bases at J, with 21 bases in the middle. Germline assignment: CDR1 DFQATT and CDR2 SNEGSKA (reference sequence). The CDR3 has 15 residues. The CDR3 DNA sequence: TGCAGTGCCTGGTCCCCCGGCAGGGGAGGAGAGACCCAGTACTTC. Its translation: CSAWSPGRGGETQYF.

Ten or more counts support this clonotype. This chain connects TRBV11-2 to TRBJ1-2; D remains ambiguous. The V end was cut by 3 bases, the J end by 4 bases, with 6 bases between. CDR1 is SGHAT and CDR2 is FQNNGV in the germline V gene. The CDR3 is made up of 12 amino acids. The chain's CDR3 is CASSFDTYGYTF. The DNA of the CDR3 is TGTGCCAGCAGCTTCGACACCTATGGCTACACCTTC.

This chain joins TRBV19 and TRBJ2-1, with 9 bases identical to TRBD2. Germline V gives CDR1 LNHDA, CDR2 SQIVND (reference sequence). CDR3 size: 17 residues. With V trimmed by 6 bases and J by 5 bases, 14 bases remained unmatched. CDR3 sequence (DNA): TGTGCCAGTAGATCTTGGTTAGCGGGAGAATGGAACAATGAGCAGTTCTTC. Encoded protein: CASRSWLAGEWNNEQFF.

This chain's CDR3 is CASSQAATDTQYF. DNA of the CDR3: TGTGCCAGCAGCCAAGCCGCCACAGATACGCAGTATTTT. The chain joins TRBV14 to TRBJ2-3; D not certain. Germline lookup yields CDR1 SGHDN and CDR2 FVKESK. V shed 1 base and J shed 2 bases, with 4 bases lying between them. The CDR3 is 13 residues long.

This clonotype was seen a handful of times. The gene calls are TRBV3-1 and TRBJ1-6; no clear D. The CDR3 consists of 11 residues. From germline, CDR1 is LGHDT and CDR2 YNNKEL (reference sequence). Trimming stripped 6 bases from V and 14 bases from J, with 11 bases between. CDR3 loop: CASSIGRALHF. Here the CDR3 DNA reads TGTGCCAGCAGTATAGGTCGAGCCCTCCACTTT.

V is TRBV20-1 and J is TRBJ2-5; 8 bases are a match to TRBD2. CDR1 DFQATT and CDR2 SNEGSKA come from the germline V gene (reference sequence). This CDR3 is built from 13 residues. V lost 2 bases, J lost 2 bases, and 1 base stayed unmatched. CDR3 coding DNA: TGCAGTGCTAGAATAGCGGGACAAGAGACCCAGTACTTC. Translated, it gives CSARIAGQETQYF.

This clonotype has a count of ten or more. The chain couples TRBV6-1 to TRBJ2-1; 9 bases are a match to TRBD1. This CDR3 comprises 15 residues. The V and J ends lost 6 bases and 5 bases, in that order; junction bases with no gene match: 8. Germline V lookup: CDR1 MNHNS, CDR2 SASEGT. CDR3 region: CASRKGQGRDNEQFF. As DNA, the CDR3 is TGTGCCAGCAGAAAGGGACAGGGTAGAGACAATGAGCAGTTCTTC.

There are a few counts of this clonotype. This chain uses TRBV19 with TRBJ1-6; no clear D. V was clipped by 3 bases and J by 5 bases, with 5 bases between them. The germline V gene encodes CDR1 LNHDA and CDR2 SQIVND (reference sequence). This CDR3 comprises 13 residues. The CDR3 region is CASSIGDNSPLHF. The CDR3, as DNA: TGTGCCAGTAGTATCGGGGATAATTCACCCCTCCACTTT.

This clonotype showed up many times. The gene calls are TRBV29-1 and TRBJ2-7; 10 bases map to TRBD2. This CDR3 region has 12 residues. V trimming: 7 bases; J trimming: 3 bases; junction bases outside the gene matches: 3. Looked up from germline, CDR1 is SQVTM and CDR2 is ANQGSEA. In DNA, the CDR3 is TGCAGCGCCACTAGCGGGAACTACGAGCAGTACTTC. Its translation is CSATSGNYEQYF.

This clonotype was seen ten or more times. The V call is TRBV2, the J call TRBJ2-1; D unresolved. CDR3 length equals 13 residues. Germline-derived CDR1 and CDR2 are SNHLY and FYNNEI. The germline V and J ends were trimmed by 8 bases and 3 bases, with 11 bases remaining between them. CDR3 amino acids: CASCAEHYNEQFF. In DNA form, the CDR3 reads TGTGCCAGCTGTGCGGAACACTACAATGAGCAGTTCTTC.

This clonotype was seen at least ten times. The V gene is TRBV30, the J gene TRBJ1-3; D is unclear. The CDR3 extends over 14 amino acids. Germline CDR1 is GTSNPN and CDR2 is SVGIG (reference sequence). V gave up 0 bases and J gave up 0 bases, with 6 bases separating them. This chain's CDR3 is CAWSVKSSGNTIYF. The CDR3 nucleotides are TGTGCCTGGAGTGTAAAGAGCTCTGGAAACACCATATATTTT.

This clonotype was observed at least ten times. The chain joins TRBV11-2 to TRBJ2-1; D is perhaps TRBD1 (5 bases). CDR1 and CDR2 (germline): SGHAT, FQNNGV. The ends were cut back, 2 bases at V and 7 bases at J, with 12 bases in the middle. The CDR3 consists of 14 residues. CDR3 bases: TGTGCCAGCAGCTTATGGGGCGACCGTAATGAGCAGTTCTTC. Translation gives CASSLWGDRNEQFF.

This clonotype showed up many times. The CDR3 region has the DNA TGTGCCAGCAGCCGCGAGGGGGGCGGGCCGAGCTCCTACAATGAGCAGTTCTTC. As protein: CASSREGGGPSSYNEQFF. The chain uses TRBV7-3 and TRBJ2-1; D may correspond to TRBD1 or TRBD2 (6 bases each). The ends were cut back, 5 bases at V and 0 bases at J, with 20 bases in the middle. CDR1 and CDR2 (germline): SGHTA, FQGTGA. There are 18 residues in the CDR3.

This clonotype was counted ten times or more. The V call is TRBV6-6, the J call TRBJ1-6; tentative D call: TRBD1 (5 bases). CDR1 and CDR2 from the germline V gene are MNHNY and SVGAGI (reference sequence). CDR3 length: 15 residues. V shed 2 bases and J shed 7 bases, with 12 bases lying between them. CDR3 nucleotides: TGTGCCAGCAGTTACGTAGGGACGAGGAATTCACCCCTCCACTTT. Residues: CASSYVGTRNSPLHF.

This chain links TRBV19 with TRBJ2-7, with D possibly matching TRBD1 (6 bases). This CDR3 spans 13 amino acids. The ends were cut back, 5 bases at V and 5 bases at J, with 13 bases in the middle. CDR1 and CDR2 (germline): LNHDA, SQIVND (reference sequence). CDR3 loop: CASSPAGVHEQYF. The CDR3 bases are TGTGCCAGTAGTCCCGCAGGGGTCCACGAGCAGTACTTC.

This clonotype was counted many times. The CDR3 bases are TGTGCCAGCAGTCACCAGGGACTAGCGGCCACAGATACGCAGTATTTT. Protein: CASSHQGLAATDTQYF. The chain uses TRBV27 and TRBJ2-3; 11 bases line up with TRBD2. There are 16 residues in the CDR3. In germline, CDR1 is MNHEY, CDR2 SMNVEV (reference sequence). The V gene end was trimmed by 5 bases and the J gene end by 2 bases; junction bases not matched to a gene: 6.

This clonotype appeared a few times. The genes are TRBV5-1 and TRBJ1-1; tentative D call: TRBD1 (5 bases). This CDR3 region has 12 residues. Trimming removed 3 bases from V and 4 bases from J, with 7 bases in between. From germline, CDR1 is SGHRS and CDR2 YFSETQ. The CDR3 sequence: CASSWGFTEAFF. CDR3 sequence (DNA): TGCGCCAGCAGCTGGGGGTTCACTGAAGCTTTCTTT.